This T cell receptor beta chain was recovered during a study of response to subunit inactivated influenza vaccine. Whole-study results and caveats: A suggestion made by the authors is that each seasonal influenza vaccination recruits few new T cells.

TCRdb reprocessed the RT-PCR reads with MiXCR, giving one entry per CDR3 protein. This table has 650,000 or so distinct CDR3 sequences, about 14% appearing once. In germline, CDR1 is SQVTM, CDR2 ANQGSEA. The trim removed 2 bases at V and 3 bases at J, leaving 11 bases unmatched. The CDR3 runs to 17 residues. Notes on this clonotype: Its target is not known.

The input for sequencing was PBMCs from blood, taken less than 15 days before vaccination. The clonotype was recovered from a man aged 50-59 years who received an inactivated influenza vaccine. This rearrangement joins TRBV29-1 to TRBJ1-5; the match to TRBD1 covers 9 bases. The CDR3 DNA reads TGCAGCGTTGAACGACCGGGACAGGGAGGATTCAATCAGCCCCAGCATTTT. Amino acids: CSVERPGQGGFNQPQHF.